A single T cell receptor beta chain is shown here with its context. This sample was taken from a study of T cell changes during pregnancy in multiple sclerosis. The CDR3 consists of 14 residues. Trimming took 3 bases from V and 6 from J, leaving 14 bases between them. Looked up from germline, CDR1 is LGHNA and CDR2 is YSLEER. Libraries were prepared by immunoSEQ multiplex PCR; TCRdb keeps only in-frame clonotypes and omits some of them. The repertoire has about 80,000 clones, 70% to 90% of them found once; the top ten carry under 2.5%. The chain combines TRBV4-3 with TRBJ1-1, with D tentatively TRBD1 (6 bases). This sequence was found in a female donor with multiple sclerosis, enrolled in a pregnancy study. The specimen comprised peripheral blood, sampled before pregnancy. The CDR3 DNA sequence: TGCGCCAGCAGCCAGATCCCAGGGGTCCCTGAAGCTTTCTTT. It translates to CASSQIPGVPEAFF.